This T cell receptor (beta chain) came from a study of molecular identifiers for immune sequencing clone quantification. In the study overall: In the replicates, RNA derived from approximately 20,000 or 100,000 naive CD8 cells was divided into five parts, and four were sequenced. Findings and caveats of the study: Spiked Jurkat TCR RNA originating from one cell could reportedly be identified amid about a million naive cells.

Each library that profiled naive CD8 cells came from 20,000 to 1,000,000 sorted cells with 10%, 30% or 50% RNA. Sorting recovered naive CD8 T cells on a CD8+CD4-CCR7+CD45RA+ profile. TCRdb analysed the PCR reads with MiXCR anew, one entry per CDR3 protein. Of a few hundred thousand distinct CDR3 sequences in the sample, about 22% were seen once. Germline assignment: CDR1 SEHNR and CDR2 FQNEAQ (reference sequence). The CDR3 length is 16 residues. V gave up 5 bases and J gave up 0 bases; unmatched junction bases: 8. This clonotype has ten or more counts. As yet, its antigen is unknown. The chain joins TRBV7-9 to TRBJ2-7; 9 bases are shared with TRBD1. This receptor was taken from a human donor in good health. Some libraries in this study had Jurkat cell RNA spiked in. The specimen sequenced was naive CD8+ T cells from blood, with Jurkat cell RNA spiked in. Sample subset: FACS-sorted CD8+CD4-CCR7+CD45RA+ naive T cells. This CDR3 is CASSGLGQGASYEQYF. CDR3 in DNA: TGTGCCAGCAGCGGCCTGGGACAGGGAGCCTCCTACGAGCAGTACTTC. The entire variable domain, with the rest obtained from reference TRBV7-9 and TRBJ2-7, is as follows: DTGVSQNPRHKITKRGQNVTFRCDPISEHNRLYWYRQTLGQGPEFLTYFQNEAQLEKSRLLSDRFSAERPKGSFSTLEIQRTEQGDSAMYLCASSGLGQGASYEQYFGPGTRLTVT.